These 29 T cell receptor beta chains were all obtained from the same sample, sequenced in a study of T-cell reconstitution after alpha-beta-depleted transplantation in children. Unique molecular identifiers were incorporated during preparation of the TCRbeta library. TCRdb reanalysed the PCR reads using MiXCR and keeps one entry per CDR3 protein. The data show a few hundred thousand distinct CDR3 sequences, 10% to 15% seen once. Sequences were derived from PBMCs, mostly from graft donor cells, sampled 360 days after TCRalphabeta/CD19-depleted stem cell transplant. The source is a male patient between 5 and 17 years old who had a stem cell transplant for acute myeloid leukemia, so the T cells may come from the graft donor.

The chain recombines TRBV3-1 with TRBJ2-7; TRBD1 is a possible D gene (5 bases). V was pared by 0 bases and J by 3 bases, with 18 bases between. Looked up from germline, CDR1 is LGHDT and CDR2 is YNNKEL (reference sequence). CDR3 length: 17 amino acids. CDR3 region: CASSQDGIGRVRYEQYF. The CDR3 DNA is TGTGCCAGCAGCCAAGATGGTATAGGCAGGGTCCGCTACGAGCAGTACTTC.

The chain uses TRBV20-1 and TRBJ2-1; D is unclear. This CDR3 has 10 amino acids. CDR1 and CDR2 from the germline V gene are DFQATT and SNEGSKA (reference sequence). The CDR3 loop is CSADHNEQFF. CDR3 sequence (DNA): TGCAGCGCGGATCACAATGAGCAGTTCTTC.

The chain employs TRBV19 and TRBJ2-2; 7 nucleotides line up with TRBD2. The CDR3 covers 15 residues. CDR1 and CDR2 (germline): LNHDA, SQIVND (reference sequence). V was pared by 2 bases and J by 6 bases, with 6 bases of the junction left unmatched. CDR3 DNA: TGTGCCAGTAGTATAAGTAGCGGGTCGGCCGGGGAGCTGTTTTTT. Amino acids: CASSISSGSAGELFF.

This clonotype occurred a few times. The chain recombines TRBV6-2 or TRBV6-3 with TRBJ2-7; D is ambiguous. V was shortened by 2 bases and J by 6 bases, with 8 bases between the two germline ends. From germline, CDR1 is MNHEY and CDR2 SVGEGT. There are 12 residues in the CDR3. The CDR3 spells CASSYEPGEQYF. CDR3 nucleotides: TGTGCCAGCAGTTACGAACCGGGCGAGCAGTACTTC.

This clonotype was seen ten or more times. The chain uses TRBV15 and TRBJ2-1; D not certain. Trimming pared 0 bases from V and 10 bases from J, leaving 7 bases between. In germline, CDR1 is LNHNV, CDR2 YYDKDF (reference sequence). This CDR3 contains 12 residues. DNA for the CDR3: TGTGCCACCAGCAGAGATATGGGGGAGCAGTTCTTC. Translated, it gives CATSRDMGEQFF.

The CDR3 DNA is TGTGCCAGCAGCTGGCCCGGGACTAGCGGGGCCAATGAGCAGTTCTTC. This codes for CASSWPGTSGANEQFF. The rearrangement uses TRBV7-6 and TRBJ2-1; TRBD2 agrees at 13 bases. Trimming cost V 4 bases and J 6 bases; bases outside gene matches: 6. The CDR3 spans 16 residues. Looked up from germline, CDR1 is SGHVS and CDR2 is FNYEAQ.

The gene calls are TRBV5-5 and TRBJ2-7; the match to TRBD2 covers 7 bases. This CDR3 spans 14 amino acids. V shed 0 bases, J shed 2 bases, and the junction held 2 bases outside the gene matches. CDR1 and CDR2 from the germline V gene are SGHKS and YYEKEE (reference sequence). CDR3 residues: CASSLEGLPYEQYF. The CDR3 nucleotides read TGTGCCAGCAGCTTGGAGGGACTACCCTACGAGCAGTACTTC.

This clonotype occurred a few times. The chain links TRBV4-2 to TRBJ1-1; D gene unclear. Germline V lookup: CDR1 LGHNA, CDR2 YNFKEQ. The CDR3 has 16 residues. V was cut by 0 bases and J by 0 bases, with 11 bases left in between. CDR3 sequence reads: CASSQEGGFMNTEAFF. The CDR3 coding sequence is TGTGCCAGCAGCCAAGAAGGAGGTTTCATGAACACTGAAGCTTTCTTT.

J is TRBJ2-7 and V is TRBV25-1; a weak D match, TRBD2 (6 bases). This CDR3 region has 12 residues. Deletions cut 11 bases from V and 3 bases from J, with 14 bases between. In germline, CDR1 is MGHDK, CDR2 SYGVNS. The CDR3 sequence: CAAGGTRYEQYF. The CDR3, as DNA: TGTGCCGCAGGCGGGACTCGCTACGAGCAGTACTTC.

V usage is TRBV20-1 and J usage is TRBJ2-4; D is perhaps TRBD2 (6 bases). Per the germline V gene, CDR1 is DFQATT and CDR2 is SNEGSKA (reference sequence). V was shortened by 4 bases and J by 4 bases, with 17 bases between the two germline ends. CDR3 length: 15 amino acids. The CDR3 protein is CSATVAGLPKNIQYF. In DNA form, the CDR3 reads TGCAGTGCTACCGTGGCGGGGTTGCCAAAAAACATTCAGTACTTC.

The V call is TRBV18, the J call TRBJ2-1, with 7 bases lining up with TRBD2. Germline values: CDR1 KGHSH, CDR2 LQKENI. The CDR3 is 15 amino acids. V shed 1 base and J 9 bases; nucleotides not matched to a gene: 9. CDR3 region: CASSPLWEGRSEQFF. As DNA, the CDR3 is TGTGCCAGCTCACCACTGTGGGAGGGTCGGAGTGAGCAGTTCTTC. Looking up the rest from reference TRBV18 and TRBJ2-1 gives the full variable domain: NAGVMQNPRHLVRRRGQEARLRCSPMKGHSHVYWYRQLPEEGLKFMVYLQKENIIDESGMPKERFSAEFPKEGPSILRIQQVVRGDSAAYFCASSPLWEGRSEQFFGPGTRLTVL.

This clonotype was detected a few times. The chain couples TRBV6-1 to TRBJ2-3, with D tentatively TRBD1 or TRBD2 (5 bases each). CDR3 size: 14 residues. V gave up 6 bases and J gave up 9 bases, with 19 bases separating them. The V gene's germline CDR1 is MNHNS and CDR2 SASEGT. In DNA form, the CDR3 reads TGTGCCAGCAGCAATGGGGGTCCCCCCTTGACGCAGTATTTT. It encodes CASSNGGPPLTQYF.

The rearrangement joins TRBV24-1 to TRBJ2-1, with a tentative D call TRBD1 (6 bases). The V gene lost 4 bases and the J gene lost 4 bases, with 16 bases spanning the gap. The CDR3 sequence is 16 residues long. Germline loops: CDR1 KGHDR, CDR2 SFDVKD. CDR3 nucleotides: TGTGCCACCAGTGACACGACAGGACCCGAATACAATGAGCAGTTCTTC. This translates into CATSDTTGPEYNEQFF.

The V gene is TRBV6-5, the J gene TRBJ2-1, with 11 positions matching TRBD2. Germline assignment: CDR1 MNHEY and CDR2 SVGAGI. The trim removed 2 bases at V and 5 bases at J, leaving 5 bases unmatched. This CDR3 is built from 16 residues. The CDR3 DNA reads TGTGCCAGCAGTTACGGCCTGGGACTAGCGGACAATGAGCAGTTCTTC. Residues: CASSYGLGLADNEQFF.

This chain links TRBV28 with TRBJ2-7; the D is unclear. Germline CDR1 is MDHEN and CDR2 is SYDVKM. Trimming removed 10 bases from V and 2 bases from J, with 12 bases in between. This CDR3 is 12 amino acids long. CDR3 amino acids: CAIEGVTYEQYF. The CDR3 nucleotides read TGTGCCATCGAAGGAGTGACCTACGAGCAGTACTTC.

This clonotype appeared once. J is TRBJ1-5 and V is TRBV20-1; 10 bases line up with TRBD1. The trim removed 5 bases at V and 0 bases at J, leaving 10 bases unmatched. Germline lookup yields CDR1 DFQATT and CDR2 SNEGSKA (reference sequence). This CDR3 has 17 amino acids. The CDR3 region has the DNA TGCAGTGCTTTGCCGGGACAGGGGCCCTATAGCAATCAGCCCCAGCATTTT. Translated, it gives CSALPGQGPYSNQPQHF.

This clonotype was found a few times. The V and J genes are TRBV29-1 and TRBJ2-3; no clear D gene. Trimming removed 6 bases at V and 6 bases at J, with 7 bases between. Germline CDR1 is SQVTM and CDR2 is ANQGSEA. The CDR3 length is 10 residues. DNA of the CDR3: TGCAGCGTGACCCCGGATACGCAGTATTTT. Protein: CSVTPDTQYF.

The chain is built from TRBV6-5 and TRBJ2-2; 12 positions agree with TRBD2. Germline V gene data show CDR1 as MNHEY and CDR2 as SVGAGI. After removal of 5 bases from V and 4 bases from J, the junction contained 5 bases not matched to a gene. There are 16 residues in the CDR3. CDR3 in DNA: TGTGCCAGCAGTCTCGAGGGACTAGCGGGCACCGGGGAGCTGTTTTTT. As protein: CASSLEGLAGTGELFF.

The chain couples TRBV20-1 to TRBJ2-5; D not certain. This CDR3 comprises 11 residues. V lost 7 bases and J lost 5, with 11 bases in between. Germline V gene data show CDR1 as DFQATT and CDR2 as SNEGSKA (reference sequence). The CDR3 sequence is CSVARPETQYF. The CDR3 nucleotides are TGCAGTGTTGCACGACCGGAGACCCAGTACTTC.

This clonotype was observed a handful of times. V is TRBV29-1 and J is TRBJ1-1; a weak D match, TRBD1 (5 bases). The V and J ends lost 6 bases and 3 bases respectively, with 14 bases between them. CDR1 is SQVTM and CDR2 is ANQGSEA in the germline V gene. CDR3 length: 13 residues. This chain's CDR3 is CSVARVLDTEAFF. As DNA, the CDR3 is TGCAGCGTAGCCAGGGTACTGGACACTGAAGCTTTCTTT.

V is TRBV7-9 and J is TRBJ2-7, with TRBD2 matching over 8 bases. Germline CDR1 is SEHNR and CDR2 is FQNEAQ (reference sequence). Trimming cost V 1 base and J 3 bases; bases outside gene matches: 8. CDR3 length: 16 amino acids. The CDR3 region has the DNA TGTGCCAGCAGCTTAGTTCTAAGCGGGAGCAGCTACGAGCAGTACTTC. Protein product: CASSLVLSGSSYEQYF.

The chain employs TRBV23-1 and TRBJ2-3; 8 nucleotides agree with TRBD2. TRBV23-1 is reported as an ORF; its role is uncertain. The CDR3 runs 16 residues. After removal of 7 bases from V and 4 bases from J, the junction contained 13 bases not matched to a gene. The CDR3 DNA follows: TGCGCCAGCACCAAGAAGCGGGAGTTATTCGCAGATACGCAGTATTTT. It specifies CASTKKRELFADTQYF.

The chain has TRBV6-1 and TRBJ2-7; 10 bases fit TRBD1. The V gene's germline CDR1 is MNHNS and CDR2 SASEGT. The CDR3 length is 13 residues. The junction had 9 bases not matched to a gene; V was cut back by 5 bases and J by 11 bases. The CDR3 sequence: CASSRLLGTGEYF. The CDR3 DNA is TGTGCCAGCAGTCGCCTCCTTGGGACAGGGGAGTACTTC.

The CDR3 here is CASHRGSSYNEQFF. The DNA for the CDR3 is TGTGCCAGCCACAGGGGGAGCTCCTACAATGAGCAGTTCTTC. The chain joins TRBV28 to TRBJ2-1, with TRBD1 identical over 8 bases. This CDR3 contains 14 residues. Germline assignment: CDR1 MDHEN and CDR2 SYDVKM. The J segment lost 0 bases and the V segment lost 8 bases, leaving 3 bases of the junction unmatched.

This clonotype was recorded a few times. The chain uses TRBV30 and TRBJ1-1; D not certain. The V and J ends lost 2 bases and 11 bases respectively, with 15 bases between them. Germline CDR1 and CDR2: GTSNPN and SVGIG (reference sequence). The CDR3 totals 12 residues. CDR3 coding DNA: TGTGCCTGGAGTCCCTTAGGGAGTCTCGCTTTCTTT. It translates to CAWSPLGSLAFF.

The CDR3 nucleotides are TGCAGTGCTGAAACCTTCGCGGGAGGCGAGCAGTACTTC. As protein: CSAETFAGGEQYF. The J gene is TRBJ2-7, the V gene TRBV20-1, with 8 bases matching TRBD2. The CDR3 runs to 13 residues. The V segment lost 5 bases and the J segment 6 bases; nucleotides outside the gene matches: 9. Per the germline V gene, CDR1 is DFQATT and CDR2 is SNEGSKA (reference sequence).

This clonotype was counted between two and nine times. The chain recombines TRBV20-1 with TRBJ2-7, with D possibly being TRBD1 (7 bases). CDR3 size: 12 residues. Germline CDR1 is DFQATT and CDR2 is SNEGSKA (reference sequence). Trimming cost V 0 bases and J 9 bases, with 12 bases left between them. The CDR3 loop is CSARDGGTVQYF. The DNA for the CDR3 is TGCAGTGCTAGAGATGGAGGGACAGTGCAGTACTTC.

The chain carries TRBV7-2 and TRBJ1-3; the D gene is possibly TRBD1 (5 bases). The CDR3 totals 16 residues. Between the trimmed V and J ends, which lost 5 bases and 3 bases, there was a span of 17 bases. In germline, CDR1 is SGHTA, CDR2 FQGNSA. This chain's CDR3 is CASSTRWGQGGNTIYF. CDR3 nucleotide sequence: TGTGCCAGCAGCACGAGATGGGGCCAGGGTGGAAACACCATATATTTT.

This clonotype was observed at least ten times. The chain employs TRBV12-3 or TRBV12-4 and TRBJ1-5, with TRBD1 as a possible D gene (5 bases). The ends were cut back, 7 bases at V and 5 bases at J, with 15 bases in the middle. The CDR3 extends over 14 amino acids. CDR3 DNA sequence: TGTGCCAGCACCTTGGGGGGGGTAGATCAGCCCCAGCATTTT. Its translation is CASTLGGVDQPQHF.